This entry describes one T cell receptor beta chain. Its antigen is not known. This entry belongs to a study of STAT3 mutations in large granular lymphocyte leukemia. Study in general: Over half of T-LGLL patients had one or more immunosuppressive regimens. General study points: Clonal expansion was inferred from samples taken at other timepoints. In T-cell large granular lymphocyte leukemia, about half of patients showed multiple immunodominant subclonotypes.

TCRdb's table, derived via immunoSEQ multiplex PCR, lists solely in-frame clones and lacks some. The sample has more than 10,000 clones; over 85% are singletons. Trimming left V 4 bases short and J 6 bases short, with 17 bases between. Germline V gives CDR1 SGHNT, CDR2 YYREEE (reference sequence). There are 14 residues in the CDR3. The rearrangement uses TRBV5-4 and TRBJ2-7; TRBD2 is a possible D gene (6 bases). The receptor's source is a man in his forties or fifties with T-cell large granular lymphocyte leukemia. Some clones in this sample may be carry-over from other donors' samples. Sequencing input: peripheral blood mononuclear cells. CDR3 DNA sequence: TGTGCCAGCAGCGGAGGGACCTACGGCGCCGAGCAGTACTTC. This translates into CASSGGTYGAEQYF.